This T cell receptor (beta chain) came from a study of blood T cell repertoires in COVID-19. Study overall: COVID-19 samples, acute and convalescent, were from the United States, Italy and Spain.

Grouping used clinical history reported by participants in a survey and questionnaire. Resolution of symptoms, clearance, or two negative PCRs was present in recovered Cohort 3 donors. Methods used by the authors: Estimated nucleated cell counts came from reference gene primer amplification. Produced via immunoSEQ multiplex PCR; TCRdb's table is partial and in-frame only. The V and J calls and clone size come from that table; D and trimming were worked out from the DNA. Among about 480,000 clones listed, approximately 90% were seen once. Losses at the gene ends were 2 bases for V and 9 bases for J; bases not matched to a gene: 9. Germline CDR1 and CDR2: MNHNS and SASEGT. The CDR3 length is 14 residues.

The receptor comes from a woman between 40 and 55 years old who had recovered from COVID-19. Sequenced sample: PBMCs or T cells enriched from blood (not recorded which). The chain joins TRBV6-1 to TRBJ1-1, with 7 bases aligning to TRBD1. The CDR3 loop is CASSESGQYTQAFF. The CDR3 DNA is TGTGCCAGCAGTGAATCGGGACAGTACACCCAAGCTTTCTTT.